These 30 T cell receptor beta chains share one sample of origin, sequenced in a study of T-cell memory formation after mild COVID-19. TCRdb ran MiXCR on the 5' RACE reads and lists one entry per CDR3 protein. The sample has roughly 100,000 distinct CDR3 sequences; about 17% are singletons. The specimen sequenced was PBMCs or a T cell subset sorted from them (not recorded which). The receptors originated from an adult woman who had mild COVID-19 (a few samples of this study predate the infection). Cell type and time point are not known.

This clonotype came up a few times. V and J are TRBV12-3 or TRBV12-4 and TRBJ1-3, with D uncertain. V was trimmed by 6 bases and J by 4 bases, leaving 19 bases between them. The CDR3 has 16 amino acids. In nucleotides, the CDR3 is TGTGCCAGCAGCCCGGTCTTAGAGGGTCGGGGAAACACCATATATTTT. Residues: CASSPVLEGRGNTIYF.

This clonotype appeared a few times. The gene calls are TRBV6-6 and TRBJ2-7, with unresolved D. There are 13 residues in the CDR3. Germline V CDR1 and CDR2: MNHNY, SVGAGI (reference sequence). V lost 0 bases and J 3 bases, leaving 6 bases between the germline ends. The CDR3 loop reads CASSYSSSYEQYF. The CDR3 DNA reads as TGTGCCAGCAGTTACTCATCCAGCTACGAGCAGTACTTC.

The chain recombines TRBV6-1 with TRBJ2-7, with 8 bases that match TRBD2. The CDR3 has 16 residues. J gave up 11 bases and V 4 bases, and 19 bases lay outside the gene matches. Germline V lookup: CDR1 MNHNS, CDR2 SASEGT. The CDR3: CASSGDLEQRAGAEYF. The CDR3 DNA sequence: TGTGCCAGCAGTGGGGACCTGGAACAACGAGCGGGGGCTGAGTACTTC.

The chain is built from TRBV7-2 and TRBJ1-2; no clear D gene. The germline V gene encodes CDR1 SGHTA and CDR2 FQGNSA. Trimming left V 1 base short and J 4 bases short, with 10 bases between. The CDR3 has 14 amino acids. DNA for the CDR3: TGTGCCAGCAGCTTAGTTTCCGGGATCTATGGCTACACCTTC. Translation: CASSLVSGIYGYTF.

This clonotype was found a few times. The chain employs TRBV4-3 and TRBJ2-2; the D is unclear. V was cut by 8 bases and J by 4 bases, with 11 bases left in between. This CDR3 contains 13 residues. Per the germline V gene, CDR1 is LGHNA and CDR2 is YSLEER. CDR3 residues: CASSVIGTGELFF. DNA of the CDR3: TGCGCCAGCTCGGTAATCGGCACCGGGGAGCTGTTTTTT.

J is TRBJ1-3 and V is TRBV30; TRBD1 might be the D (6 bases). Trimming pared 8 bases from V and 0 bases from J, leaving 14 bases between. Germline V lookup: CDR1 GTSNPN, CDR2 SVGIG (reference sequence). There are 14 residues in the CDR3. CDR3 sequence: CARLDSPSGNTIYF. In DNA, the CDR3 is TGTGCCCGCCTGGACAGCCCCTCTGGAAACACCATATATTTT.

Written as DNA, the CDR3 is TGTGCCAGCAGCCCGACAGTTCCGAACACTGAAGCTTTCTTT. This encodes CASSPTVPNTEAFF. The chain carries TRBV7-9 and TRBJ1-1; tentative D call: TRBD1 (5 bases). Germline V gene data show CDR1 as SEHNR and CDR2 as FQNEAQ (reference sequence). V lost 5 bases to trimming and J lost 1 base, with 11 bases between them. The CDR3 contains 14 residues.

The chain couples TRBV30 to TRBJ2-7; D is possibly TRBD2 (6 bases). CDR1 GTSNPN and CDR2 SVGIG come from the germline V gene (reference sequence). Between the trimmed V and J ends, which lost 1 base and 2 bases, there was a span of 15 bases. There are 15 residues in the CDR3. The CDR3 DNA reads TGTGCCTGGAGTGGTGGATCGGGGGACCCCTACGAGCAGTACTTC. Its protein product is CAWSGGSGDPYEQYF.

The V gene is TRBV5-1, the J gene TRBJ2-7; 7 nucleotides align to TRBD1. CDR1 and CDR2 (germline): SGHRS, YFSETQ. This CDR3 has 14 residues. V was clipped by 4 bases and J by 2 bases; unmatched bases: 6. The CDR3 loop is CASSRRQGPYEQYF. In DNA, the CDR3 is TGCGCCAGCAGCCGCCGACAGGGCCCCTACGAGCAGTACTTC.

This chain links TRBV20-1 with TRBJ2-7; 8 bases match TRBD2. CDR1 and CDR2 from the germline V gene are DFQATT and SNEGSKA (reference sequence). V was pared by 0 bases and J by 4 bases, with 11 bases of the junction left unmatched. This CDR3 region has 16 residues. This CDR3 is CSARDWATSGFYEQYF. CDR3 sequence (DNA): TGCAGTGCTAGAGATTGGGCCACTAGCGGATTTTACGAGCAGTACTTC.

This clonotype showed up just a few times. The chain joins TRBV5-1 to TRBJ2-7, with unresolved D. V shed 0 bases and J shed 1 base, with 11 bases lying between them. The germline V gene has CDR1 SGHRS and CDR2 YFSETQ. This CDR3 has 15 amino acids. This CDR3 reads CASSLDGASSYEQYF. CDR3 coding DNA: TGCGCCAGCAGCTTGGATGGTGCTTCTTCCTACGAGCAGTACTTC.

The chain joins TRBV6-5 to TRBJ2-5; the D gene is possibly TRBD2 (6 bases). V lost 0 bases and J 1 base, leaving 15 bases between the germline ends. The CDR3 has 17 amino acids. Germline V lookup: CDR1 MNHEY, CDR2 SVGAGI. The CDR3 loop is CASSYSMSPSAQETQYF. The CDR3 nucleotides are TGTGCCAGCAGTTACTCGATGTCTCCTAGCGCCCAAGAGACCCAGTACTTC.

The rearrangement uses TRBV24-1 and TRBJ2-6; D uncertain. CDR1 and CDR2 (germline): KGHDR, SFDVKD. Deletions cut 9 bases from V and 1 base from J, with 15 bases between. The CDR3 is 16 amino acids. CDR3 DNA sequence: TGTGCCACCTCCGAAACCTACGGATCTGGGGCCAACGTCCTGACTTTC. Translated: CATSETYGSGANVLTF.

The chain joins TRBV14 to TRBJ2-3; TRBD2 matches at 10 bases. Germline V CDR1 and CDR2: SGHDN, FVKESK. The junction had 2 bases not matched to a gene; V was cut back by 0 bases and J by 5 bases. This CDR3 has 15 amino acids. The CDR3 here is CASSQDEREGDTQYF. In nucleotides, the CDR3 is TGTGCCAGCAGCCAAGATGAGCGGGAGGGAGATACGCAGTATTTT.

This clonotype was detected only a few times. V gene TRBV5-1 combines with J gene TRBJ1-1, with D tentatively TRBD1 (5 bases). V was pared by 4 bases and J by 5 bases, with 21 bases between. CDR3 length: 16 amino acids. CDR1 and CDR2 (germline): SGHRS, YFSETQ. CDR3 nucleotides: TGCGCCAGCAGCACCTCGACAGCCATGTCAGGGACTGAAGCTTTCTTT. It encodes CASSTSTAMSGTEAFF.

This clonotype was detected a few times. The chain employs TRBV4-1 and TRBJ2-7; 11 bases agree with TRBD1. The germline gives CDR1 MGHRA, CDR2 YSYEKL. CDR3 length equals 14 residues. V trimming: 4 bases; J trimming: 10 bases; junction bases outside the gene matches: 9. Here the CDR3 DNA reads TGCGCCAGCAGCCCGGACAGGGGGCTGCCCTACCAGTACTTC. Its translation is CASSPDRGLPYQYF.

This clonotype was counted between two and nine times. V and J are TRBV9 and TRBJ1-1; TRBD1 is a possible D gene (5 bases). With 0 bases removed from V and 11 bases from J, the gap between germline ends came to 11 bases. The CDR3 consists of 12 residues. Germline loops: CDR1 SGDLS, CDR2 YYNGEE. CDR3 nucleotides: TGTGCCAGCAGCGTAGGGGGCAGGGCCGCTTTCTTT. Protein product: CASSVGGRAAFF.

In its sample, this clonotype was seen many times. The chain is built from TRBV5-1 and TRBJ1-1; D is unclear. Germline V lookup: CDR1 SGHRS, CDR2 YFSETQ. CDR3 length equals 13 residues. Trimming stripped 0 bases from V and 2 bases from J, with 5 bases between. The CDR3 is CASSLVLNTEAFF. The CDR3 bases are TGCGCCAGCAGCTTGGTTCTTAACACTGAAGCTTTCTTT.

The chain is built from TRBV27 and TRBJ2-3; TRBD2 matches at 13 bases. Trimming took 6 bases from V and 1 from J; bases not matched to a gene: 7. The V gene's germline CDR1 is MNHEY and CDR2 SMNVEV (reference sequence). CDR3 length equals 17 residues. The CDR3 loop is CASSWTSGSWGTDTQYF. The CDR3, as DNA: TGTGCCAGCAGCTGGACTAGCGGGAGTTGGGGCACAGATACGCAGTATTTT.

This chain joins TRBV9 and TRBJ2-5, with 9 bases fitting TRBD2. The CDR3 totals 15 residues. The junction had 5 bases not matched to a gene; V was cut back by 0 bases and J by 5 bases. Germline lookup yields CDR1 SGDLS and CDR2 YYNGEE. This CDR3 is CASSVVGAGGETQYF. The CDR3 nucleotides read TGTGCCAGCAGCGTAGTGGGTGCGGGAGGGGAGACCCAGTACTTC.

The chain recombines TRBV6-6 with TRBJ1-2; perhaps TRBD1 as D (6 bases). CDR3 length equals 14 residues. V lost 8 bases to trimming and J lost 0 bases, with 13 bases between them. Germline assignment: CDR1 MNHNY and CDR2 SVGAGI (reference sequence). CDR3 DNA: TGTGCCAGCTGTGAGGGGGAGGCTAACTATGGCTACACCTTC. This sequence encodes CASCEGEANYGYTF.

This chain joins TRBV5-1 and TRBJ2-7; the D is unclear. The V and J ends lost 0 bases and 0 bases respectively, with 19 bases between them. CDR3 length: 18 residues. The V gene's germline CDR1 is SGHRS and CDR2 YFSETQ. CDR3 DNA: TGCGCCAGCAGCTTGGATCTTTGGGTTGGGCCCTTCTCCTACGAGCAGTACTTC. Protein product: CASSLDLWVGPFSYEQYF.

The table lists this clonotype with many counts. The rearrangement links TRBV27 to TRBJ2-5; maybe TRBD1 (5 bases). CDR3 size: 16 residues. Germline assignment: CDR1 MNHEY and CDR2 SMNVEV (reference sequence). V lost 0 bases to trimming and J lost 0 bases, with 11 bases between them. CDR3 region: CASSLSFQGYQETQYF. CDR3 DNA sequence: TGTGCCAGCAGTTTATCATTCCAGGGCTACCAAGAGACCCAGTACTTC.

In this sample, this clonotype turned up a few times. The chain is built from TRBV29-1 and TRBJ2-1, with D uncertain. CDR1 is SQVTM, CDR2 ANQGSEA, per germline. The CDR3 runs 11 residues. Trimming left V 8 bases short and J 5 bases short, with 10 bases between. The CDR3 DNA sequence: TGCAGCCCGAGGCGTGACAATGAGCAGTTCTTC. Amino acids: CSPRRDNEQFF.

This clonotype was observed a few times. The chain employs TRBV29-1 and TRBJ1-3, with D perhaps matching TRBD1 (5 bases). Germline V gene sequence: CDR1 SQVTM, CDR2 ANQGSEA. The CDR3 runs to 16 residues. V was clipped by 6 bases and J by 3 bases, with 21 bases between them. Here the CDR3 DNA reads TGCAGCGTGAGGTCCGGGACTGCCGTGGATGGAAACACCATATATTTT. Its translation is CSVRSGTAVDGNTIYF.

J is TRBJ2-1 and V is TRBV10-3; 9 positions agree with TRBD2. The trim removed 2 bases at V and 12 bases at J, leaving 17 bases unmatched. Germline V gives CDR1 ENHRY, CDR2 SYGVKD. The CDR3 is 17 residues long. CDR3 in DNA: TGTGCCATCAGTGAGGCGACCGGGACTAGCCCCCTTTTAGTGCAGTTCTTC. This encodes CAISEATGTSPLLVQFF.

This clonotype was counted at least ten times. The CDR3 sequence: CASSNDYEQYF. For the CDR3, the DNA is TGTGCCAGCAGTAATGACTACGAGCAGTACTTC. The V call is TRBV2, the J call TRBJ2-7, with unresolved D. This CDR3 spans 11 amino acids. Trimming pared 5 bases from V and 3 bases from J, leaving 5 bases between. CDR1 and CDR2 (germline): SNHLY, FYNNEI.

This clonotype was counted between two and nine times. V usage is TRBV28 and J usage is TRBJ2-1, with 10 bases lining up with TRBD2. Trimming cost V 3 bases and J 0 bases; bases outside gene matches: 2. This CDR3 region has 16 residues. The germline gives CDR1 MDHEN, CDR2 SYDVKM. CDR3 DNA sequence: TGTGCCAGCAGTTTGGCTAGCGGGAGCTCCTACAATGAGCAGTTCTTC. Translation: CASSLASGSSYNEQFF. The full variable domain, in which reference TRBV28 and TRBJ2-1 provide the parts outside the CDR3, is DVKVTQSSRYLVKRTGEKVFLECVQDMDHENMFWYRQDPGLGLRLIYFSYDVKMKEKGDIPEGYSVSREKKERFSLILESASTNQTSMYLCASSLASGSSYNEQFFGPGTRLTVL.

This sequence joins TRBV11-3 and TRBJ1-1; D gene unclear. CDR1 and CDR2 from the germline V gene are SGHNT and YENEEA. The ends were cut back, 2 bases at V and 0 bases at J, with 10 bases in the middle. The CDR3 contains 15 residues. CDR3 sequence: CASSLSQKMNTEAFF. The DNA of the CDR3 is TGTGCCAGCAGCTTATCCCAGAAGATGAACACTGAAGCTTTCTTT.

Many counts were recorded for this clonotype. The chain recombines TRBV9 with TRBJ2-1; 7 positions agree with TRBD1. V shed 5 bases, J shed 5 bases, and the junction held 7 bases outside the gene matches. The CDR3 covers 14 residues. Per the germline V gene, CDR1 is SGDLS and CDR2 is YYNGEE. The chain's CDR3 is CASSRYDRDNEQFF. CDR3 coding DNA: TGTGCCAGCAGTCGATACGACAGGGACAATGAGCAGTTCTTC.